Below are 26 T cell receptor beta chains sequenced from a single sample in a study of regulatory T cells in long-lasting Graves disease. RNA extracted from PBMCs served as the sequencing template. From the reads, TCRdb called clonotypes with MiXCR, one entry per CDR3 protein. The sample contains about 890 distinct CDR3 sequences, around 90% of which appear only once. This material consisted of peripheral blood mononuclear cells (PBMCs), taken with antithyroid drug treatment, in newly diagnosed or persistent Graves disease (not recorded which). Receptors originate from a man aged 35-49 years with Graves disease.

The rearrangement uses TRBV7-2 and TRBJ2-1; 7 bases are a match to TRBD2. The CDR3 has 12 residues. Germline CDR1 and CDR2: SGHTA and FQGNSA. V was clipped by 5 bases and J by 13 bases; unmatched bases: 8. The CDR3 here is CASSPWTSHQFF. For the CDR3, the DNA is TGTGCCAGCAGCCCCTGGACTAGTCACCAGTTCTTC.

The chain links TRBV20-1 to TRBJ2-7; D remains unclear. CDR1 is DFQATT, CDR2 SNEGSKA, per germline (reference sequence). The CDR3 has 17 amino acids. V was cut by 6 bases and J by 0 bases, with 24 bases left in between. CDR3 protein: CSAALPVVGRSSYEQYF. CDR3 coding DNA: TGCAGTGCCGCGCTCCCAGTGGTAGGACGTAGCTCCTACGAGCAGTACTTC.

This rearrangement joins TRBV18 to TRBJ1-2, with D possibly matching TRBD1 (6 bases). CDR3 length: 15 amino acids. Trimming pared 3 bases from V and 4 bases from J, leaving 15 bases between. Germline-derived CDR1 and CDR2 are KGHSH and LQKENI. Here the CDR3 DNA reads TGTGCCAGCTCACCCGCACAGGGAGGGAGCTATGGCTACACCTTC. Its translation: CASSPAQGGSYGYTF.

The rearrangement joins TRBV18 to TRBJ2-1; D is uncertain. The germline V and J ends were trimmed by 3 bases and 6 bases, with 15 bases remaining between them. This CDR3 is 15 amino acids long. Germline V gene lookup returns CDR1 KGHSH and CDR2 LQKENI. The CDR3 is CASSPSPGPFNEQFF. CDR3 bases: TGTGCCAGCTCACCCTCGCCAGGCCCCTTCAATGAGCAGTTCTTC.

The genes are TRBV7-3 and TRBJ2-1; tentatively, D is TRBD2 (7 bases). V was clipped by 4 bases and J by 5 bases, with 15 bases between them. Germline V gene lookup returns CDR1 SGHTA and CDR2 FQGTGA. The CDR3 length is 15 residues. As DNA, the CDR3 is TGTGCCAGCAGCTATGGGCGGGGGACAAACAATGAGCAGTTCTTC. Its protein is CASSYGRGTNNEQFF. The complete variable domain, with remaining parts taken from reference TRBV7-3 and TRBJ2-1, reads GAGVSQTPSNKVTEKGKYVELRCDPISGHTALYWYRQSLGQGPEFLIYFQGTGAADDSGLPNDRFFAVRPEGSVSTLKIQRTERGDSAVYLCASSYGRGTNNEQFFGPGTRLTVL.

V is TRBV11-2 and J is TRBJ2-7, with 9 bases matching TRBD1. This CDR3 has 15 residues. Germline CDR1 and CDR2: SGHAT and FQNNGV. V lost 5 bases to trimming and J lost 2 bases; unmatched junction nucleotides: 7. The CDR3 spells CASSLGTGWAYEQYF. The CDR3 nucleotides are TGTGCCAGCAGCCTCGGGACAGGGTGGGCCTACGAGCAGTACTTC.

V is TRBV11-2 and J is TRBJ2-3; 11 positions agree with TRBD1. Germline V gene sequence: CDR1 SGHAT, CDR2 FQNNGV. The CDR3 length is 15 residues. The V gene end was trimmed by 5 bases and the J gene end by 5 bases; junction bases not matched to a gene: 6. The CDR3 coding sequence is TGTGCCAGCAGCCCGGACAGGGGGCTACAAGATACGCAGTATTTT. It yields the protein CASSPDRGLQDTQYF. Based on the CDR3 plus reference TRBV11-2 and TRBJ2-3, the full variable domain is EAGVAQSPRYKIIEKRQSVAFWCNPISGHATLYWYQQILGQGPKLLIQFQNNGVVDDSQLPKDRFSAERLKGVDSTLKIQPAKLEDSAVYLCASSPDRGLQDTQYFGPGTRLTVL.

This clonotype was detected only once. V gene TRBV12-3 or TRBV12-4 combines with J gene TRBJ1-2; D is perhaps TRBD1 (5 bases). V gave up 5 bases and J gave up 3 bases, with 16 bases separating them. The CDR3 length is 15 residues. CDR3 amino acids: CASSRAGQSYYGYTF. DNA of the CDR3: TGTGCCAGCAGTAGGGCAGGGCAAAGTTACTATGGCTACACCTTC.

The CDR3 region has the DNA TGTGCCACCATTAACAGGGGGAGCACTGAAGCTTTCTTT. As protein: CATINRGSTEAFF. The chain joins TRBV18 to TRBJ1-1; 8 bases line up with TRBD1. The CDR3 length is 13 residues. V lost 10 bases to trimming and J lost 4 bases; unmatched junction nucleotides: 8. Germline V lookup: CDR1 KGHSH, CDR2 LQKENI.

A single count supports this clonotype. This chain uses TRBV24-1 with TRBJ2-1, with D uncertain. The CDR3 consists of 16 residues. Germline values: CDR1 KGHDR, CDR2 SFDVKD. Between the trimmed V and J ends, which lost 5 bases and 0 bases, there was a span of 13 bases. CDR3 loop: CATSALQMSSYNEQFF. In DNA, the CDR3 is TGTGCCACCAGTGCCCTTCAGATGAGCTCCTACAATGAGCAGTTCTTC.

CDR3: CASSYRADGDEQYF. As DNA, the CDR3 is TGTGCCAGCAGTTACAGGGCCGACGGGGACGAGCAGTACTTC. This chain joins TRBV6-2 or TRBV6-3 and TRBJ2-7; maybe TRBD2 (5 bases). CDR3 length equals 14 residues. V lost 2 bases, J lost 5 bases, and 13 bases lay in between. The germline CDR1 and CDR2 sequences are MNHEY and SVGEGT.

CDR3 in amino acids: CAWSGRTIQFF. The CDR3 nucleotides read TGTGCCTGGAGTGGTCGGACTATACAGTTCTTC. The chain has TRBV30 and TRBJ2-1; D may be TRBD2 (6 bases). V was trimmed by 1 base and J by 13 bases, leaving 11 bases between them. Germline V gene data show CDR1 as GTSNPN and CDR2 as SVGIG (reference sequence). The CDR3 loop spans 11 amino acids.

V gene TRBV7-3 combines with J gene TRBJ1-1; 7 bases align to TRBD1. V shed 5 bases and J 0 bases; nucleotides not matched to a gene: 6. CDR1 and CDR2 from the germline V gene are SGHTA and FQGTGA. The CDR3 is made up of 15 amino acids. CDR3 coding DNA: TGTGCCAGCAGCCGGTCCGGGACAGTGAACACTGAAGCTTTCTTT. Amino acid sequence: CASSRSGTVNTEAFF.

This clonotype has a handful of counts. The chain is built from TRBV11-3 and TRBJ2-2, with 7 positions matching TRBD1. The V and J ends lost 6 bases and 6 bases, in that order; junction bases with no gene match: 4. Germline CDR1 and CDR2: SGHNT and YENEEA. The CDR3 sequence is 13 residues long. The CDR3 sequence is CASRFQGAGELFF. In DNA, the CDR3 is TGTGCCAGCAGATTCCAGGGGGCCGGGGAGCTGTTTTTT.

The rearrangement joins TRBV5-4 to TRBJ2-5; D might be TRBD1 (6 bases). Looked up from germline, CDR1 is SGHNT and CDR2 is YYREEE (reference sequence). The CDR3 covers 16 residues. V was shortened by 4 bases and J by 1 base, with 17 bases between the two germline ends. In DNA form, the CDR3 reads TGTGCCAGCAGCCCGGACCGGCAGACAGGCCAAGAGACCCAGTACTTC. This sequence encodes CASSPDRQTGQETQYF.

This clonotype was seen once. The chain combines TRBV24-1 with TRBJ1-1; possible D gene TRBD1, 6 bases. This CDR3 spans 14 amino acids. Deletions cut 6 bases from V and 6 bases from J, with 16 bases between. Per the germline V gene, CDR1 is KGHDR and CDR2 is SFDVKD. CDR3 residues: CATSPAGVSAEAFF. CDR3 nucleotide sequence: TGTGCCACCAGTCCGGCAGGGGTGAGCGCTGAAGCTTTCTTT.

In DNA, the CDR3 is TGTGCCAGCAGCTCTCGACGGACAACTAATGAAAAACTGTTTTTT. Its protein is CASSSRRTTNEKLFF. This rearrangement joins TRBV7-1 to TRBJ1-4, with unresolved D. TRBV7-1 falls under the ORF class, with uncertain function. CDR3 length: 15 amino acids. V was cut by 3 bases and J by 0 bases, with 8 bases left in between.

V and J are TRBV11-1 and TRBJ2-2; 8 nucleotides agree with TRBD2. J was trimmed by 4 bases and V by 5 bases; bases with no gene match: 9. The CDR3 is made up of 16 amino acids. CDR1 and CDR2 (germline): SGHAT, FQDESV (reference sequence). The chain's CDR3 is CASSGAPREGTGELFF. The DNA for the CDR3 is TGTGCCAGCAGCGGAGCCCCACGGGAGGGCACCGGGGAGCTGTTTTTT.

The V gene is TRBV9, the J gene TRBJ2-1; TRBD2 matches 7 bases. V was pared by 3 bases and J by 3 bases, with 0 bases of the junction left unmatched. Per germline, CDR1 SGDLS and CDR2 YYNGEE. CDR3 length: 13 amino acids. The CDR3 region is CASSGTSYNEQFF. The DNA of the CDR3 is TGTGCCAGCAGCGGGACTAGCTACAATGAGCAGTTCTTC.

This rearrangement joins TRBV4-3 to TRBJ2-7, with TRBD2 matching over 11 bases. V shed 0 bases and J 1 base; nucleotides not matched to a gene: 5. From germline, CDR1 is LGHNA and CDR2 YSLEER. The CDR3 loop spans 17 amino acids. The CDR3 region is CASSQDPGTSGSYEQYF. The CDR3 coding sequence is TGCGCCAGCAGCCAAGACCCTGGGACTAGCGGATCCTACGAGCAGTACTTC.

The table lists this clonotype with a count of one. The chain is built from TRBV28 and TRBJ2-2; 14 bases fit TRBD2. This CDR3 is 16 amino acids long. Germline lookup yields CDR1 MDHEN and CDR2 SYDVKM. J was trimmed by 4 bases and V by 9 bases; bases with no gene match: 7. The CDR3 region is CASKPGLAGVTGELFF. CDR3 DNA sequence: TGTGCCAGTAAGCCGGGACTAGCGGGGGTCACCGGGGAGCTGTTTTTT.

The rearrangement joins TRBV6-5 to TRBJ1-1; no clear D gene. V was trimmed by 8 bases and J by 6 bases, leaving 16 bases between them. The CDR3 totals 13 residues. Germline V gene lookup returns CDR1 MNHEY and CDR2 SVGAGI. The CDR3 region has the DNA TGTGCCAGCTTTGGGCTCGCGGGTGCTGAAGCTTTCTTT. Its translation: CASFGLAGAEAFF.

The rearrangement uses TRBV4-2 and TRBJ2-5; 9 bases agree with TRBD2. With 4 bases clipped from V and 6 bases from J, the junction kept 12 bases outside the gene matches. The CDR3 length is 16 residues. CDR1 and CDR2 from the germline V gene are LGHNA and YNFKEQ. The CDR3 DNA sequence: TGTGCCAGCAGCCCGCATGGGGGCGGGGGGGCGAAGACCCAGTACTTC. Amino acids: CASSPHGGGGAKTQYF.

This clonotype has just one count. The chain uses TRBV6-1 and TRBJ2-4; the D is unclear. Germline-derived CDR1 and CDR2 are MNHNS and SASEGT. V was trimmed by 6 bases and J by 0 bases, leaving 15 bases between them. The CDR3 covers 16 residues. CDR3 bases: TGTGCCAGCAGCCCGTATAGTTCCGTAGCCAAAAACATTCAGTACTTC. As protein: CASSPYSSVAKNIQYF.

V and J are TRBV25-1 and TRBJ2-7; D might be TRBD1 or TRBD2, each matching 5 bases. This CDR3 spans 15 amino acids. CDR1 MGHDK and CDR2 SYGVNS come from the germline V gene. The V and J ends lost 5 bases and 0 bases respectively, with 14 bases between them. CDR3: CASSPRGRSSYEQYF. As DNA, the CDR3 is TGTGCCAGCAGTCCGAGGGGCCGGAGCTCCTACGAGCAGTACTTC.

The chain joins TRBV2 to TRBJ2-7; D is perhaps TRBD2 (6 bases). This CDR3 is built from 11 residues. From germline, CDR1 is SNHLY and CDR2 FYNNEI. V was clipped by 6 bases and J by 9 bases, with 12 bases between them. The CDR3 sequence is CASRGDSVQYF. The CDR3 nucleotides read TGTGCCAGCAGGGGGGACTCGGTGCAGTACTTC. The entire variable domain, with the rest obtained from reference TRBV2 and TRBJ2-7, is as follows: EPEVTQTPSHQVTQMGQEVILRCVPISNHLYFYWYRQILGQKVEFLVSFYNNEISEKSEIFDDQFSVERPDGSNFTLKIRSTKLEDSAMYFCASRGDSVQYFGPGTRLTVT.